Sequencing of this T cell receptor (beta chain) was carried out in a study of neoadjuvant anti-PD-1 for oral cavity cancer. Study-level background: Patients without progression received a fourth nivolumab dose around day 43, then surgical resection on days 50-56.

TCRdb's copy holds only in-frame clones and misses some; the assay was immunoSEQ multiplex PCR. The sample shows 15,000 to 20,000 clones, roughly three quarters of them seen only once. Overall study results and limits: Higher pretreatment Treg/Th17 ratios tracked higher pretreatment blood clonality.

The V gene's germline CDR1 is SGHAT and CDR2 FQDESV (reference sequence). Trimming stripped 0 bases from V and 2 bases from J, with 11 bases between. The CDR3 loop spans 15 amino acids. As concerns this clone: The antigen is undetermined.

This sequence was found in a person aged 35-79 years with oral cavity squamous cell carcinoma. The sample consisted of PBMCs, taken before nivolumab (anti-PD-1) treatment. The V call is TRBV11-1, the J call TRBJ2-7, with D perhaps matching TRBD2 (6 bases). CDR3 protein: CASSLAGGEAYEQYF. In nucleotides, the CDR3 is TGTGCCAGCAGCTTAGCGGGCGGGGAGGCCTACGAGCAGTACTTC.